This T cell receptor beta chain emerged from a study of blood T cells in healthy people across ages. A second PCR of 7 to 11 cycles used a sample-barcoded 5' primer and a J-beta primer mix. TCRdb called the 5' RACE reads again in MiXCR, with one record for every CDR3 protein. The sample yields around 2 million distinct CDR3 sequences, roughly two fifths seen once. The CDR3 totals 15 residues. V gave up 7 bases and J gave up 7 bases, with 19 bases separating them. Germline V gene sequence: CDR1 LNHDA, CDR2 SQIVND (reference sequence). This clonotype was detected only a few times. The rearrangement joins TRBV19 to TRBJ1-4, with D maybe TRBD1 (5 bases). This receptor was identified in a human donor in good health. The sequencing sample was made of blood. The CDR3 DNA is TGTGCCAGTATGTTAGGGGATTATGGGAGTGAAAAACTGTTTTTT. Translation: CASMLGDYGSEKLFF.